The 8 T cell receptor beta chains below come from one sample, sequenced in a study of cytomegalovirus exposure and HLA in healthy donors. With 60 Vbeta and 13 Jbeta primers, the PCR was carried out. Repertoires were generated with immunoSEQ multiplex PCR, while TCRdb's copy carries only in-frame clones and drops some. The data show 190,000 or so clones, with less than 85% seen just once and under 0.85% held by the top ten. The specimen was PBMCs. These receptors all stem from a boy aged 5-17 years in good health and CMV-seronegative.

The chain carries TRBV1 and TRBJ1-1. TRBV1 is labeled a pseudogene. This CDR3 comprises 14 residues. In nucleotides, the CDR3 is TGCACCAGCCAAGGGTGGGGAGGGGACACTGAAGCTTTCTTT. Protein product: CTSQGWGGDTEAFF.

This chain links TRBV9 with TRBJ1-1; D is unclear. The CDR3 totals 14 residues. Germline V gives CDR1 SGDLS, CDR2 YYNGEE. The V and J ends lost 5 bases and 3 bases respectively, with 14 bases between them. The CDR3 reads CASSSGARDTEAFF. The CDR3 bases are TGTGCCAGCAGTTCGGGCGCGAGGGACACTGAAGCTTTCTTT.

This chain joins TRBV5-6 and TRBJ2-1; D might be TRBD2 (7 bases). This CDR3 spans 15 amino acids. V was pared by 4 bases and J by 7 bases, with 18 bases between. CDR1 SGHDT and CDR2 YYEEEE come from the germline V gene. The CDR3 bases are TGTGCCAGCAGCCTAGGGGGAGGGCCCAGGAATGAGCAGTTCTTC. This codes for CASSLGGGPRNEQFF.

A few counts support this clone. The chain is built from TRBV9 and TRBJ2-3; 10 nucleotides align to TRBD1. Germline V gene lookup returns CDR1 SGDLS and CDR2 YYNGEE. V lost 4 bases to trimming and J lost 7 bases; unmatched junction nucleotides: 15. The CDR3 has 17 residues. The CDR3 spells CASSFATGTGVVNTQYF. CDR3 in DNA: TGTGCCAGCAGCTTTGCGACCGGGACAGGGGTCGTCAATACGCAGTATTTT.

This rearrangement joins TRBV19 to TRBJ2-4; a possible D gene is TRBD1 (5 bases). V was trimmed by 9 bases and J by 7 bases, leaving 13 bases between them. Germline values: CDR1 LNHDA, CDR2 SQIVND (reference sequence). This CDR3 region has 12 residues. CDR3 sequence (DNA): TGTGCCAGCTTAGGGGTACGGAACATTCAGTACTTC. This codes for CASLGVRNIQYF.

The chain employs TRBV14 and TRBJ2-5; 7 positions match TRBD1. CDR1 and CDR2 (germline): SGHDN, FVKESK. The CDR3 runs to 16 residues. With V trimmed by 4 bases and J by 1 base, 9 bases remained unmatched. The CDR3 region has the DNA TGTGCCAGCAGCCTCTTCCTACAGGGGCGCCAAGAGACCCAGTACTTC. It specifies CASSLFLQGRQETQYF.

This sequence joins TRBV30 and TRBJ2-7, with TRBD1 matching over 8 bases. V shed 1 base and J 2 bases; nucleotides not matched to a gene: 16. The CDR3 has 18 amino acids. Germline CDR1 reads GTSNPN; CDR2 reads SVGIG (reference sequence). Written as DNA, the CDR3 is TGTGCCTGGAGTGCATACCAACCAAACAGGGGGAACCCCTACGAGCAGTACTTC. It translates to CAWSAYQPNRGNPYEQYF.

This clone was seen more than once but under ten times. CDR3 nucleotides: TGCGCCAGCAGCTTGGCGAGACCGGGACAGGGAGAGACCCAGTACTTC. Translating it yields CASSLARPGQGETQYF. The chain employs TRBV5-1 and TRBJ2-5, with 9 bases aligning to TRBD1. Trimming removed 0 bases from V and 4 bases from J; junction bases left unmatched: 7. CDR3 length: 16 amino acids. Germline CDR1 and CDR2: SGHRS and YFSETQ.